Below, 31 T cell receptor beta chains from the same sample are listed, as sequenced in a study of blood T cell repertoires in COVID-19. Profiled with immunoSEQ multiplex PCR; TCRdb holds only in-frame clones, not every one. This table holds some 400,000 clones, approximately 92% found once. The sequencing input was PBMCs or T cells enriched from blood (not recorded which). The receptors originated from a man aged 30-40 years who had recovered from COVID-19.

The CDR3 nucleotides are TGTGCCAGCAGCGTACAGGTAAACACTGAAGCTTTCTTT. Its translation: CASSVQVNTEAFF. The rearrangement joins TRBV7-3 to TRBJ1-1; possible D gene TRBD1, 5 bases. CDR3 length: 13 residues. Deletions cut 5 bases from V and 2 bases from J, with 9 bases between. The V gene's germline CDR1 is SGHTA and CDR2 FQGTGA.

This sequence joins TRBV10-3 and TRBJ1-5; 8 bases match TRBD1. J lost 1 base, V lost 3 bases, and 5 bases had no gene match. CDR3 length: 16 residues. Germline CDR1 ENHRY, CDR2 SYGVKD. CDR3 loop: CAISERTGMSNQPQHF. In DNA form, the CDR3 reads TGTGCCATCAGTGAACGGACAGGGATGAGCAATCAGCCCCAGCATTTT.

This chain links TRBV6-5 with TRBJ1-2; no clear D gene. This CDR3 spans 13 amino acids. Trimming pared 4 bases from V and 10 bases from J, leaving 16 bases between. Germline V gives CDR1 MNHEY, CDR2 SVGAGI. The CDR3 DNA reads as TGTGCCAGCAGTTTACAGCCCTCGGTAGACTACACCTTC. It is translated as CASSLQPSVDYTF.

This chain joins TRBV3-1 (or the pseudogene TRBV3-2) and TRBJ2-2; 8 positions agree with TRBD1. The CDR3 is 17 amino acids. Losses at the gene ends were 3 bases for V and 3 bases for J; bases not matched to a gene: 9. Germline CDR1 reads LGHDT; CDR2 reads YNNKEL (reference sequence). The CDR3 nucleotides are TGTGCCAGCAGCCAGGGTCGGGGGACAGGAGACACCGGGGAGCTGTTTTTT. Translating gives CASSQGRGTGDTGELFF.

The V call is TRBV11-3, the J call TRBJ2-5; 7 bases are shared with TRBD2. V gave up 5 bases and J gave up 2 bases; unmatched junction bases: 5. Germline V gives CDR1 SGHNT, CDR2 YENEEA. The CDR3 is 14 amino acids. CDR3 in DNA: TGTGCCAGCAGCAACGGGGGACTACAAGAGACCCAGTACTTC. Translated, it gives CASSNGGLQETQYF.

The chain uses TRBV7-9 and TRBJ2-5, with 13 bases that match TRBD2. Germline V lookup: CDR1 SEHNR, CDR2 FQNEAQ (reference sequence). This CDR3 contains 16 residues. With 5 bases clipped from V and 5 bases from J, the junction kept 8 bases outside the gene matches. The CDR3 sequence: CASSMNQLAGGETQYF. CDR3 nucleotide sequence: TGTGCCAGCAGCATGAATCAACTAGCGGGAGGGGAGACCCAGTACTTC.

This rearrangement joins TRBV6-5 to TRBJ1-1; D remains ambiguous. Germline CDR1 reads MNHEY; CDR2 reads SVGAGI. With 8 bases removed from V and 3 bases from J, the gap between germline ends came to 13 bases. The CDR3 runs 13 residues. CDR3 residues: CASLTDTYTEAFF. CDR3 nucleotides: TGTGCCAGCCTCACTGACACTTACACTGAAGCTTTCTTT.

The CDR3 here is CASRKGHPEKLFF. For the CDR3, the DNA is TGTGCCAGCAGAAAAGGACATCCTGAAAAACTGTTTTTT. The J gene is TRBJ1-4, the V gene TRBV6-6, with D perhaps TRBD1 (5 bases). The V and J ends lost 6 bases and 7 bases respectively, with 12 bases between them. The CDR3 loop spans 13 amino acids. In germline, CDR1 is MNHNY, CDR2 SVGAGI (reference sequence).

The chain couples TRBV19 to TRBJ1-1; 8 bases match TRBD1. Germline CDR1 is LNHDA and CDR2 is SQIVND (reference sequence). After removal of 4 bases from V and 4 bases from J, the junction contained 11 bases not matched to a gene. The CDR3 is made up of 16 amino acids. This CDR3 reads CASSTRLSTGGTEAFF. The CDR3 bases are TGTGCCAGTAGTACCCGGCTGTCTACAGGGGGCACTGAAGCTTTCTTT.

This rearrangement joins TRBV7-9 to TRBJ1-1; 8 bases align to TRBD1. The CDR3 spans 15 residues. The V and J ends lost 8 bases and 5 bases, in that order; junction bases with no gene match: 13. The germline V gene has CDR1 SEHNR and CDR2 FQNEAQ (reference sequence). Here the CDR3 reads CASAAGTGTYTEAFF. In DNA, the CDR3 is TGTGCCAGCGCGGCCGGGACAGGAACCTATACTGAAGCTTTCTTT.

The CDR3 sequence: CASSPQTEAYGYTF. The CDR3 DNA reads as TGTGCCAGCAGCCCCCAGACAGAGGCTTATGGCTACACCTTC. The chain links TRBV11-2 to TRBJ1-2, with a possible D match to TRBD1 (5 bases). The CDR3 has 14 residues. The V end lost 5 bases, the J end lost 5 bases, and 15 bases lay between the germline ends. Germline V gene data show CDR1 as SGHAT and CDR2 as FQNNGV.

The chain employs TRBV9 and TRBJ2-1, with 10 nucleotides matching TRBD1. The germline V gene has CDR1 SGDLS and CDR2 YYNGEE. V gave up 3 bases and J gave up 4 bases; unmatched junction bases: 7. The CDR3 is made up of 16 amino acids. The CDR3 protein is CASSADGQGGYNEQFF. The CDR3 DNA is TGTGCCAGCAGCGCGGACGGACAGGGGGGTTACAATGAGCAGTTCTTC.

This clone has only one observation. DNA for the CDR3: TGTGCCAGCAGCCCCGGGAGCGGGACCTACAATGAGCAGTTCTTC. Its protein is CASSPGSGTYNEQFF. V and J are TRBV7-6 and TRBJ2-1; 7 positions agree with TRBD2. J lost 2 bases, V lost 5 bases, and 6 bases had no gene match. Germline-derived CDR1 and CDR2 are SGHVS and FNYEAQ. The CDR3 runs to 15 residues.

This chain uses TRBV10-3 with TRBJ2-7; D unresolved. Trimming took off 4 bases at V and 3 bases at J, with 7 bases between the two ends. The germline V gene encodes CDR1 ENHRY and CDR2 SYGVKD. This CDR3 spans 12 amino acids. The CDR3 region has the DNA TGTGCCATCAGTGGAGGAAGCTACGAGCAGTACTTC. Amino acid sequence: CAISGGSYEQYF.

V usage is TRBV30 and J usage is TRBJ2-7; D is perhaps TRBD2 (5 bases). The V gene lost 4 bases and the J gene lost 0 bases, with 16 bases spanning the gap. The CDR3 extends over 15 amino acids. CDR1 GTSNPN and CDR2 SVGIG come from the germline V gene (reference sequence). The CDR3 DNA reads as TGTGCCTGGAAAGCGGCGAGCTGGAGCTCCTACGAGCAGTACTTC. Protein product: CAWKAASWSSYEQYF.

The chain carries TRBV6-4 and TRBJ2-1, with D perhaps matching TRBD2 (5 bases). The CDR3 totals 14 residues. Germline V gene lookup returns CDR1 MRHNA and CDR2 SNTAGT. Trimming shortened V by 10 bases and J by 2 bases, and 15 bases separated the two germline ends. The CDR3 nucleotides are TGTGCCACCCCTGAGACTACCCCCTACAATGAGCAGTTCTTC. This gives the protein CATPETTPYNEQFF.

This chain uses TRBV7-6 with TRBJ2-7; no reliable D call. The germline gives CDR1 SGHVS, CDR2 FNYEAQ. The CDR3 runs 13 residues. V dropped 5 bases and J dropped 3 bases, with 11 bases sitting between them. The DNA of the CDR3 is TGTGCCAGCAGCACCCATGGAGTCTACGAGCAGTACTTC. It translates to CASSTHGVYEQYF.

The chain uses TRBV28 and TRBJ2-3; 10 bases agree with TRBD1. The CDR3 loop spans 17 amino acids. After removal of 5 bases from V and 1 base from J, the junction contained 9 bases not matched to a gene. From germline, CDR1 is MDHEN and CDR2 SYDVKM. The CDR3 reads CASSTGTGVYGTDTQYF. CDR3 nucleotide sequence: TGTGCCAGCAGTACCGGGACAGGGGTATACGGCACAGATACGCAGTATTTT.

The genes are TRBV15 and TRBJ2-7, with a weak D call TRBD1 (5 bases). V shed 1 base and J shed 4 bases, with 17 bases lying between them. Germline values: CDR1 LNHNV, CDR2 YYDKDF (reference sequence). This CDR3 region has 16 residues. CDR3 loop: CATSRVEMGLFYEQYF. The DNA of the CDR3 is TGTGCCACCAGCAGAGTAGAAATGGGGCTCTTTTACGAGCAGTACTTC.

The rearrangement uses TRBV4-1 and TRBJ1-1; 9 bases align to TRBD1. Per the germline V gene, CDR1 is MGHRA and CDR2 is YSYEKL. Unmatched junction bases numbered 5, after V lost 2 bases and J lost 1 base. There are 16 residues in the CDR3. The CDR3 loop is CASSQTTGGWNTEAFF. In DNA form, the CDR3 reads TGCGCCAGCAGCCAAACGACAGGGGGATGGAACACTGAAGCTTTCTTT.

This rearrangement joins TRBV4-2 to TRBJ2-7; the match to TRBD2 covers 9 bases. With 0 bases clipped from V and 3 bases from J, the junction kept 3 bases outside the gene matches. The CDR3 loop spans 15 amino acids. The germline gives CDR1 LGHNA, CDR2 YNFKEQ. CDR3 coding DNA: TGTGCCAGCAGCCAAGAAGATAGCGGGAGCTACGAGCAGTACTTC. It codes for CASSQEDSGSYEQYF.

The chain carries TRBV18 and TRBJ1-1; TRBD1 agrees at 9 bases. Germline trimming cut 5 bases from V and 5 bases from J; bases unmatched to any gene: 9. Germline lookup yields CDR1 KGHSH and CDR2 LQKENI. CDR3 size: 15 residues. The CDR3 sequence: CASSAETGGWTEAFF. The CDR3 DNA reads as TGTGCCAGCTCAGCCGAGACAGGGGGGTGGACTGAAGCTTTCTTT. Combining the CDR3 with reference TRBV18 and TRBJ1-1 gives the whole variable domain NAGVMQNPRHLVRRRGQEARLRCSPMKGHSHVYWYRQLPEEGLKFMVYLQKENIIDESGMPKERFSAEFPKEGPSILRIQQVVRGDSAAYFCASSAETGGWTEAFFGQGTRLTVV.

The chain combines TRBV29-1 with TRBJ1-1; TRBD1 is a possible D gene (6 bases). CDR1 and CDR2 (germline): SQVTM, ANQGSEA. The CDR3 is 14 amino acids. Trimming removed 6 bases at V and 5 bases at J, with 19 bases between. Here the CDR3 DNA reads TGCAGCGTCCCAGGTCCCAGAGGGGGTACTGAAGCTTTCTTT. As protein: CSVPGPRGGTEAFF.

The chain combines TRBV3-1 (or the pseudogene TRBV3-2) with TRBJ2-3; D is possibly TRBD1 (5 bases). Germline V CDR1 and CDR2: LGHDT, YNNKEL (reference sequence). V lost 4 bases and J lost 6, with 11 bases in between. The CDR3 totals 13 residues. Here the CDR3 reads CASSRSGSDTQYF. The CDR3, as DNA: TGTGCCAGCAGCCGTTCAGGGTCCGATACGCAGTATTTT.

This clone was recorded only once. The V gene is TRBV4-2, the J gene TRBJ1-4; D gene uncertain. The V gene's germline CDR1 is LGHNA and CDR2 YNFKEQ. V was clipped by 0 bases and J by 5 bases, with 13 bases between them. This CDR3 is built from 16 residues. The CDR3 nucleotides read TGTGCCAGCAGCCAAGATTTCCGGGGATCCAATGAAAAACTGTTTTTT. Amino acids: CASSQDFRGSNEKLFF.

The rearrangement joins TRBV30 to TRBJ2-5; D is undetermined. Trimming shortened V by 3 bases and J by 4 bases, and 15 bases separated the two germline ends. This CDR3 is built from 14 residues. The germline gives CDR1 GTSNPN, CDR2 SVGIG (reference sequence). The chain's CDR3 is CAWSQRPPGETQYF. In DNA, the CDR3 is TGTGCCTGGAGCCAACGTCCCCCCGGAGAGACCCAGTACTTC. The whole variable domain, remainder taken from reference TRBV30 and TRBJ2-5, is SQTIHQWPATLVQPVGSPLSLECTVEGTSNPNLYWYRQAAGRGLQLLFYSVGIGQISSEVPQNLSASRPQDRQFILSSKKLLLSDSGFYLCAWSQRPPGETQYFGPGTRLLVL.

The CDR3 nucleotides read TGCGCCAGCAGCCAAGTTGTCCGGGAAGACTATGGCTACACCTTC. Translated, it gives CASSQVVREDYGYTF. The V gene is TRBV4-1, the J gene TRBJ1-2, with D unresolved. This CDR3 has 15 amino acids. Germline-derived CDR1 and CDR2 are MGHRA and YSYEKL. V gave up 1 base and J gave up 3 bases, with 12 bases separating them.

The CDR3 DNA is TGTGCCTGGAGTCCAGTAAGTGGGCACCTTGGCTACACCTTC. Amino acids: CAWSPVSGHLGYTF. The rearrangement uses TRBV30 and TRBJ1-2; the D is unclear. CDR3 length: 14 residues. Germline CDR1 reads GTSNPN; CDR2 reads SVGIG (reference sequence). Between the trimmed V and J ends, which lost 2 bases and 7 bases, there was a span of 17 bases.

The genes are TRBV28 and TRBJ2-7; 7 nucleotides match TRBD2. Germline CDR1 and CDR2: MDHEN and SYDVKM. The CDR3 runs 15 residues. Trimming at V came to 6 bases and at J to 2 bases, leaving 10 bases not matched to a gene. The CDR3 coding sequence is TGTGCCAGCAGCCGGGGGGTGTGGGGTACCTACGAGCAGTACTTC. As protein: CASSRGVWGTYEQYF.

The chain carries TRBV27 and TRBJ2-1; D is ambiguous. Trimming shortened V by 0 bases and J by 11 bases, and 11 bases separated the two germline ends. This CDR3 comprises 13 residues. Germline V CDR1 and CDR2: MNHEY, SMNVEV (reference sequence). Here the CDR3 reads CASSLSGLAKQFF. The DNA of the CDR3 is TGTGCCAGCAGTTTATCGGGCCTCGCCAAGCAGTTCTTC.

J is TRBJ1-6 and V is TRBV7-4, with 8 bases aligning to TRBD1. Germline CDR1 and CDR2: SGHVT and SQSDAQ. Trimming cost V 4 bases and J 0 bases; bases outside gene matches: 17. This CDR3 region has 21 residues. CDR3 residues: CASSCLKIPGQESSYNSPLHF. CDR3 DNA sequence: TGTGCCAGCAGCTGTTTAAAAATACCGGGACAGGAAAGCTCCTATAATTCACCCCTCCACTTT.